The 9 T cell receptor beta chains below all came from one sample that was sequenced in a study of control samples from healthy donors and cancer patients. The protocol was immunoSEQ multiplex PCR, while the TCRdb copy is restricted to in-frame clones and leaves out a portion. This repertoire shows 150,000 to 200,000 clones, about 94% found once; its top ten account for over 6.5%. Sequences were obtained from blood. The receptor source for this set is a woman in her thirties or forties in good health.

The CDR3 loop reads CASSYSAGTGNYGYTF. CDR3 nucleotides: TGTGCCAGCAGTTACTCCGCCGGGACAGGCAACTATGGCTACACCTTC. J is TRBJ1-2 and V is TRBV6-2 or TRBV6-3, with 8 bases aligning to TRBD1. The CDR3 sequence is 16 residues long. After removal of 0 bases from V and 2 bases from J, the junction contained 5 bases not matched to a gene. Germline CDR1 MNHEY, CDR2 SVGEGT.

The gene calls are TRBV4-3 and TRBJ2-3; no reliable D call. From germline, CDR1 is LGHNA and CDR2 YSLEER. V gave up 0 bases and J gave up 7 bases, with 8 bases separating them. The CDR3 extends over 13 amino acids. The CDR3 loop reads CASSQDHWNTQYF. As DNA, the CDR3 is TGCGCCAGCAGCCAAGATCATTGGAATACGCAGTATTTT.

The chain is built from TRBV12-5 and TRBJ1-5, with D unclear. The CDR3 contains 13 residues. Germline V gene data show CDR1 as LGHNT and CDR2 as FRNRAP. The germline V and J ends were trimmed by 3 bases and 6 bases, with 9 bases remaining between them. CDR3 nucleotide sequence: TGTGCTAGTGGTTTTTTTGACGGTCAGCCCCAGCATTTT. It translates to CASGFFDGQPQHF.

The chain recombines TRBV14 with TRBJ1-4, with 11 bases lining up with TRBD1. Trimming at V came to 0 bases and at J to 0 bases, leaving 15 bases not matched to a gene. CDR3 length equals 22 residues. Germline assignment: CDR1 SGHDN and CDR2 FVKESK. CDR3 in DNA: TGTGCCAGCAGCCAAGATCTGTTTTCCGGACAGGGGGCAACAGCAACTAATGAAAAACTGTTTTTT. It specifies CASSQDLFSGQGATATNEKLFF.

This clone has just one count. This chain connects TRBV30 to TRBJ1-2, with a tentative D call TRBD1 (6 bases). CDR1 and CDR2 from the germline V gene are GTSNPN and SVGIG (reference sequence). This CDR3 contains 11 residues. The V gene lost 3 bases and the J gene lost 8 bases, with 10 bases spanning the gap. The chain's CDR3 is CAWRTGVGYTF. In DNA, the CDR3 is TGTGCCTGGAGGACAGGTGTAGGCTACACCTTC.

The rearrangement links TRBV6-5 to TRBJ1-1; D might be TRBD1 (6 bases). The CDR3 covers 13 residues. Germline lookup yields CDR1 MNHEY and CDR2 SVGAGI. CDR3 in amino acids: CANREGPNTEAFF. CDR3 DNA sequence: TGTGCTAACAGGGAGGGGCCGAACACTGAAGCTTTCTTT.

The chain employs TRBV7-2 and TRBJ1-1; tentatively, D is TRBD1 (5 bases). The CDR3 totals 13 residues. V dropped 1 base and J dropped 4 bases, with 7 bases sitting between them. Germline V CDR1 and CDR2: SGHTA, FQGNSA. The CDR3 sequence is CASSLGGVTEAFF. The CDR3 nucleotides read TGTGCCAGCAGCTTAGGGGGGGTCACTGAAGCTTTCTTT. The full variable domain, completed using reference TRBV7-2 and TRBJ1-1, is GAGVSQSPSNKVTEKGKDVELRCDPISGHTALYWYRQSLGQGLEFLIYFQGNSAPDKSGLPSDRFSAERTGGSVSTLTIQRTQQEDSAVYLCASSLGGVTEAFFGQGTRLTVV.

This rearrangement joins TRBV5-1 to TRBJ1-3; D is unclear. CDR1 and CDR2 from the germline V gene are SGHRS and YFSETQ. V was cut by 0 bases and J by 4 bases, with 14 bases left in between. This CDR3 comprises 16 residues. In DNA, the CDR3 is TGCGCCAGCAGCTTGGGAGGGCCCTTGGGAGGAAACACCATATATTTT. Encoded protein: CASSLGGPLGGNTIYF.

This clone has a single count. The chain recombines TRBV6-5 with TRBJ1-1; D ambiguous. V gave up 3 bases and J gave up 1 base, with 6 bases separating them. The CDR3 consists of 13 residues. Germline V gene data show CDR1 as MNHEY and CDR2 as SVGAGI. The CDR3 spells CASSYRQNTEAFF. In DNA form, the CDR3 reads TGTGCCAGCAGTTATCGACAGAACACTGAAGCTTTCTTT.